This T cell receptor (beta chain) was observed in a study of read filtering for tumor transcriptome and immune sequencing. The CDR3 length is 14 residues. Trimming removed 6 bases from V and 8 bases from J; junction bases left unmatched: 10. Per the germline V gene, CDR1 is SGHAT and CDR2 is FQNNGV. This clonotype was observed at least ten times. This library used 300 to 500 ng RNA and molecular barcoded adaptors spanning alpha/delta and beta/gamma chains. TCRdb itself ran the reads through MiXCR, one entry per CDR3 protein. In the table there are 120,000 or so distinct CDR3 sequences, under 15% of which are singletons.

The sequenced sample was a population of CD138-negative cells sorted from bone marrow. V usage is TRBV11-2 and J usage is TRBJ2-1; 7 nucleotides match TRBD1. This TCR was sampled from a donor aged 40 or older with multiple myeloma. This chain's CDR3 is CASRKDRVGDEQFF. As DNA, the CDR3 is TGTGCCAGCAGGAAAGACAGGGTTGGTGATGAGCAGTTCTTC.